The clone carrying this T cell receptor (beta chain) was seen ten or more times. Patients affected by ophthalmopathy presented a Clinical Activity Score of at least 3, a NOSPECS grade of at least 4, and disease duration below 3 months. Patients with uncontrolled infections, other autoimmune diseases, pregnancy or lactation were excluded. For the diagnoses, clinical symptoms, serum thyroxine and TRAb, thyroid ultrasound and orbital computed tomography were used. This sample was taken from a study of T cells in Graves' hyperthyroidism and ophthalmopathy. V was trimmed by 3 bases and J by 5 bases, leaving 11 bases between them. Germline loops: CDR1 SQVTM, CDR2 ANQGSEA. CDR3 length: 12 residues. What was amplified from RNA transcripts were TCR beta CDR3 regions. Researchers ran a first-round RT-PCR on the TCR CDR3 using the HTBI primer set. TCRdb re-analysed the multiplex PCR reads in MiXCR, keeping a single row per CDR3 protein. The table records about 520,000 distinct CDR3 sequences, roughly 24% of them present only once.

Sequenced material: blood. This chain uses TRBV29-1 with TRBJ2-7, with TRBD2 as a possible D gene (6 bases). This TCR was sampled from a woman aged 30 to 39 with Graves' ophthalmopathy. For the CDR3, the DNA is TGCAGCGTTGAGGAGGGGAGCCACGAGCAGTACTTC. It specifies CSVEEGSHEQYF.